This TCR beta chain was sequenced for a study of beta chain features in type 1 diabetes. For the study at large: There were around 110 million sorted cells examined across all samples. Whole-study findings and limits: VDJ junctions from type 1 diabetes patients carried fewer insertions and larger deletions. In comparison with healthy donors, patients had naive, central memory and Treg TCRB repertoires that appeared more similar.

The investigators reverse transcribed all of the isolated RNA, so they sequenced expressed TCRB transcripts. The repertoire was sequenced with immunoSEQ multiplex PCR; TCRdb's copy has only in-frame clones and lacks some. There are 140,000 to 150,000 clones in the sample; around 51% occur only once, and around 0.43% lies in the top ten. Trimming cost V 2 bases and J 3 bases; bases outside gene matches: 5. This CDR3 region has 14 residues. Germline values: CDR1 SGHNT, CDR2 YYREEE (reference sequence). A word on this clone: Its matching antigen is unknown.

Using CD45RO/CCR7/CD25/CD127/CD95/CD27, CD4+ naive, central memory, regulatory and stem cell-like memory cells were sorted. The sequencing input was Tregs from blood. This receptor was obtained from a man between 18 and 35 years old in good health. J is TRBJ2-7 and V is TRBV5-4; 7 nucleotides line up with TRBD2. CDR3 amino acids: CASSLWGGNYEQYF. Here the CDR3 DNA reads TGTGCCAGCAGCTTATGGGGAGGGAACTACGAGCAGTACTTC.